This record concerns one T cell receptor beta chain sequence. Its antigen is not identified. These data originate in a study of cytomegalovirus exposure and HLA in healthy donors. About the study: In an earlier analysis, 117 million unique TCR beta sequences were found from about 190 million T cells. Early on, a data release was issued that held some 85 million unique TCRs from HLA-typed donors. Findings and limits, study-wide: In an earlier analysis, most TCR beta V segments were productive about 87% or about 30% of the time.

V lost 11 bases to trimming and J lost 6 bases; unmatched junction nucleotides: 17. From germline, CDR1 is SNHLY and CDR2 FYNNEI. CDR3 length: 17 residues. The PCR contained 60 Vbeta and 13 Jbeta primers. Data came from immunoSEQ multiplex PCR; TCRdb stores just in-frame clones and leaves some out. The sample lists 95,000 to 150,000 clones; roughly 77% were seen once. This TCR was sampled from a man younger than 35 in good health and CMV-seronegative. Material: PBMCs. The chain combines TRBV2 with TRBJ2-1, with 12 bases identical to TRBD2. The CDR3 spells CAFGPLAGGPGTNEQFF. CDR3 nucleotides: TGTGCCTTTGGCCCCCTAGCGGGGGGGCCCGGGACCAATGAGCAGTTCTTC.